This section outlines one TCR beta chain sequence together with its context. The entry originates in a study of cytomegalovirus exposure and HLA in healthy donors. Study summary: A later analysis reported the 90 to 150 validation repertoires used the same platform as the approximately 670 first-cohort repertoires.

Method: immunoSEQ multiplex PCR; TCRdb's copy keeps in-frame clones and lacks some. The data contain some 98,000 clones, roughly 90% of them singletons. Trimming shortened V by 0 bases and J by 4 bases, and 7 bases separated the two germline ends. CDR3 length equals 13 residues. Germline V gene sequence: CDR1 MNHEY, CDR2 SMNVEV (reference sequence). The sequence was obtained from a man between 18 and 35 years old in good health and CMV-seropositive. What was sequenced was PBMCs. This chain connects TRBV27 to TRBJ2-7; no reliable D call. Here the CDR3 DNA reads TGTGCCAGCAGTTTATCCCCCAATTACGAGCAGTACTTC. It encodes CASSLSPNYEQYF.